A selection of T cell receptor beta chains follows, all from one sample in a study of HIV-infected patients and healthy controls. From the 5' RACE reads, TCRdb called clonotypes with MiXCR, one entry per CDR3 protein. The sample records tens of thousands of distinct CDR3 sequences, about 9% being singletons. What was sequenced was blood. The receptors shown here come from an adult in good health. Both conserved end residues are part of each CDR3. A D gene is named only where the DNA matches it firmly. A row's size may be missing; if present it is once, few, many or a size class.

DNA: TGTGCCAGCAGTGTTTCTCCCACAGACAGCCAAGAGACCCAGTACTTC; CDR3: CASSVSPTDSQETQYF; D: .; V: TRBV2; J: TRBJ2-5; size: .
DNA: TGTGCCAGCAGCTTAGTGGGGTCTAGCGGGGGCCCTAGACTCTTC; CDR3: CASSLVGSSGGPRLF; D: TRBD2; V: TRBV11-2; J: TRBJ2-1; size: many
DNA: TGTGCCAGCAGCTATGACAGGGGCCCCCAGGAGACCCAGTACTTC; CDR3: CASSYDRGPQETQYF; D: TRBD1; V: TRBV28; J: TRBJ2-5; size: few
DNA: TGTGCCAGCAGTCGGGTCCAAGCGTGGACTGAAGCTTTCTTT; CDR3: CASSRVQAWTEAFF; D: .; V: TRBV12-3/TRBV12-4; J: TRBJ1-1; size: many
DNA: TGTGCCAGCAGTTTTCTATGGCAGGGCAGCACAGATACGCAGTATTTT; CDR3: CASSFLWQGSTDTQYF; D: .; V: TRBV12-3/TRBV12-4; J: TRBJ2-3; size: many
DNA: TGCAGTGCTAAGGGAGGGTCGGGGATTGAAGCTTTCTTT; CDR3: CSAKGGSGIEAFF; D: .; V: TRBV20-1; J: TRBJ1-1; size: few
DNA: TGCAGCGTGGGACAAAGTAATAGGAACACTGAAGCTTTCTTT; CDR3: CSVGQSNRNTEAFF; D: .; V: TRBV29-1; J: TRBJ1-1; size: few
DNA: TGTGCCAGCAGCGTAGCTCCCCAAAGCTCCTATAATTCACCCCTCCACTTT; CDR3: CASSVAPQSSYNSPLHF; D: .; V: TRBV9; J: TRBJ1-6; size: many
DNA: TGTGCCAGCAGCCTCAGACGGGGACACTTCAATGAGCAGTTCTTC; CDR3: CASSLRRGHFNEQFF; D: .; V: TRBV14; J: TRBJ2-1; size: .
DNA: TGTGCCAGCAGTTCCCGACAGGGATCGTACTTC; CDR3: CASSSRQGSYF; D: TRBD1; V: TRBV27; J: TRBJ2-7; size: many
DNA: TGTGCCAGCTCACCTGGGGATAACACTGAAGCTTTCTTT; CDR3: CASSPGDNTEAFF; D: .; V: TRBV18; J: TRBJ1-1; size: many
DNA: TGCAGTGCAAAGGGGACAGGGGCCTACGAGCAGTACTTC; CDR3: CSAKGTGAYEQYF; D: TRBD1; V: TRBV20-1; J: TRBJ2-7; size: many
DNA: TGTGCCAGCAGTCAGAGTGGGGGGTCGGCCGTTGGCACAGATACGCAGTATTTT; CDR3: CASSQSGGSAVGTDTQYF; D: .; V: TRBV6-5; J: TRBJ2-3; size: many
DNA: TGTGCCAGCAGCTGGACTAGCACAGATACGCAGTATTTT; CDR3: CASSWTSTDTQYF; D: .; V: TRBV7-2; J: TRBJ2-3; size: many
DNA: TGTGCCAGCAGTGAAAGTTTCCACGAGCAGTACTTC; CDR3: CASSESFHEQYF; D: .; V: TRBV6-1; J: TRBJ2-7; size: many
DNA: TGCAGTGCTAGTGCAAGCGGCGTCGGATCAGATACGCAGTATTTT; CDR3: CSASASGVGSDTQYF; D: .; V: TRBV20-1; J: TRBJ2-3; size: .
DNA: TGCGCCAGCAGCCAAGATTATGGGACTGAAGCTTTCTTT; CDR3: CASSQDYGTEAFF; D: .; V: TRBV4-3; J: TRBJ1-1; size: many
DNA: TGTGCCAGCAGCGACAACCCCATAATGTCCGGGGCCAACGTCCTGACTTTC; CDR3: CASSDNPIMSGANVLTF; D: .; V: TRBV7-2; J: TRBJ2-6; size: many
DNA: TGTGCCAGCAGCTTAATGACAGGGGAGGAAAAACTGTTTTTT; CDR3: CASSLMTGEEKLFF; D: TRBD1; V: TRBV7-9; J: TRBJ1-4; size: .
DNA: TGTGCCAGCAGCCCACCAGGGACAAAGGATTGGTACGAGCAGTACTTC; CDR3: CASSPPGTKDWYEQYF; D: .; V: TRBV7-9; J: TRBJ2-7; size: few
DNA: TGCAGTGCTAGCGGGACAGAGAACGTTTACACCATATATTTT; CDR3: CSASGTENVYTIYF; D: TRBD1; V: TRBV20-1; J: TRBJ1-3; size: many
DNA: TGTGCCAGCACCCTTCTTGGAATCGGGAATTCACCCCTCCACTTT; CDR3: CASTLLGIGNSPLHF; D: .; V: TRBV12-3/TRBV12-4; J: TRBJ1-6; size: many
DNA: TGTGCCAGTAGTCTCGGGAGGAACACTGAAGCTTTCTTT; CDR3: CASSLGRNTEAFF; D: .; V: TRBV19; J: TRBJ1-1; size: many
DNA: TGTGCCAGCAGTTACTCGGGACTAGCGGGCACAGATACGCAGTATTTT; CDR3: CASSYSGLAGTDTQYF; D: TRBD2; V: TRBV6-5; J: TRBJ2-3; size: many
DNA: TGTGCCAGCAGTGAATTTCCCCCAGAGGATAACGTAGCCTACGAGCAGTACTTC; CDR3: CASSEFPPEDNVAYEQYF; D: .; V: TRBV25-1; J: TRBJ2-7; size: .
DNA: TGTGCCAGCAGCCCCTCCTACGAGCAGTACTTC; CDR3: CASSPSYEQYF; D: .; V: TRBV16; J: TRBJ2-7; size: many
DNA: TGTGCCAGCAGCTCGTGGCAGCAGGCGGAGACCCAGTACTTC; CDR3: CASSSWQQAETQYF; D: .; V: TRBV5-4; J: TRBJ2-5; size: .
DNA: TGTGCCACCCAGACAGGGTCCAATGAGCAGTTCTTC; CDR3: CATQTGSNEQFF; D: TRBD1; V: TRBV25-1; J: TRBJ2-1; size: many
DNA: TGTGCCAGCAGCTTGTACGAGGCGATAACCGGGGCCAACGTCCTGACTTTC; CDR3: CASSLYEAITGANVLTF; D: .; V: TRBV5-6; J: TRBJ2-6; size: few
DNA: TGTGCCAGCAGTCAAGGACAGACTACAGATACGCAGTATTTT; CDR3: CASSQGQTTDTQYF; D: .; V: TRBV27; J: TRBJ2-3; size: many
DNA: TGTGCTAGCAGCTCTCGCCTCGGGGGTCCGGGAACAACCGTCGGGGAGCTGTTTTTT; CDR3: CASSSRLGGPGTTVGELFF; D: .; V: TRBV7-7; J: TRBJ2-2; size: many
DNA: TGTGCCAGCAGCCAGGGAAACAATGAGCAGTTCTTC; CDR3: CASSQGNNEQFF; D: .; V: TRBV4-2; J: TRBJ2-1; size: few
DNA: TGTGCCAGCAGCGGAGGACCACAGGGGTTGGGTCAGCCCCAGCATTTT; CDR3: CASSGGPQGLGQPQHF; D: TRBD1; V: TRBV5-5; J: TRBJ1-5; size: many
DNA: TGTGCCAGCCGGGGAGGGGATACGCAGTATTTT; CDR3: CASRGGDTQYF; D: TRBD2; V: TRBV9; J: TRBJ2-3; size: .
DNA: TGTGCCAGTGGCTTCTGGAGTAGGCACACTGAAGCTTTCTTT; CDR3: CASGFWSRHTEAFF; D: .; V: TRBV19; J: TRBJ1-1; size: many
DNA: TGTGCCATCAGTGAGGGGAGCGGGGGAAAAGAGACCCAGTACTTC; CDR3: CAISEGSGGKETQYF; D: TRBD2; V: TRBV10-3; J: TRBJ2-5; size: many
DNA: TGTGCCAGCAGCATACAGGGGCGGAATGAGCAGTTCTTC; CDR3: CASSIQGRNEQFF; D: TRBD1; V: TRBV5-4; J: TRBJ2-1; size: many
DNA: TGTGCCAGCAGTTGGCAGGGGGCAGGAGAAAAACTGTTTTTT; CDR3: CASSWQGAGEKLFF; D: TRBD1; V: TRBV27; J: TRBJ1-4; size: few
DNA: TGCGCCAGCAGCCAAGATGAGACAGGGGCCCAAGGGGAGCAGTTCTTC; CDR3: CASSQDETGAQGEQFF; D: TRBD1; V: TRBV4-3; J: TRBJ2-1; size: many
DNA: TGTGCCAGCAGCCGAGCCAGGACAGGGGGCTCTGAAGCTTTCTTT; CDR3: CASSRARTGGSEAFF; D: TRBD1; V: TRBV4-2; J: TRBJ1-1; size: many
DNA: TGTGCCAGCAGCCAGGGGCCCTATGGCTACACCTTC; CDR3: CASSQGPYGYTF; D: .; V: TRBV3-1; J: TRBJ1-2; size: many
DNA: TGTGCCATCAGTGGGGCAGCTGGAAACACCATATATTTT; CDR3: CAISGAAGNTIYF; D: .; V: TRBV10-3; J: TRBJ1-3; size: few